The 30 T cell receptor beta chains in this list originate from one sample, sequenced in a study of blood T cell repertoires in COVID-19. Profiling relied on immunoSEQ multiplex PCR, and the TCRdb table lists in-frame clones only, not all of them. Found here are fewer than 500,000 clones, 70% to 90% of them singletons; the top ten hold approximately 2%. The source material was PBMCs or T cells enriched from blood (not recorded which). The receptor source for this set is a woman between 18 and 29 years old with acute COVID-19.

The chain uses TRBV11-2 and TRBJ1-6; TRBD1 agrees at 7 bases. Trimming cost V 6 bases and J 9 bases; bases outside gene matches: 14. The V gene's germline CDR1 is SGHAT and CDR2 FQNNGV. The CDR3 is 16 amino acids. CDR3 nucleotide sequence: TGTGCCAGCAGTTCCGCTTGGGGACAGTTTTTTTCACCCCTCCACTTT. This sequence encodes CASSSAWGQFFSPLHF. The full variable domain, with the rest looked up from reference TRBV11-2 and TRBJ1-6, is EAGVAQSPRYKIIEKRQSVAFWCNPISGHATLYWYQQILGQGPKLLIQFQNNGVVDDSQLPKDRFSAERLKGVDSTLKIQPAKLEDSAVYLCASSSAWGQFFSPLHFGNGTRLTVT.

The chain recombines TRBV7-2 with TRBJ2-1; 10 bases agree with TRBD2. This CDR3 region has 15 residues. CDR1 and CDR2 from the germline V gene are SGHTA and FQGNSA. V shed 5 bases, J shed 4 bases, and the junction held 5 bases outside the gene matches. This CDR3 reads CASSPSGGEYNEQFF. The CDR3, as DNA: TGTGCCAGCAGCCCCAGCGGGGGGGAGTACAATGAGCAGTTCTTC.

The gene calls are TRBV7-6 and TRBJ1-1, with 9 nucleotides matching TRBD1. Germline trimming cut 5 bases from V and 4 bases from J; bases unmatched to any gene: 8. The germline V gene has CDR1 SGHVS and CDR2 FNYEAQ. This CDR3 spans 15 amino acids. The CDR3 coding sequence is TGTGCCAGCAGCCCAAGGACAGGGGTGGTCACTGAAGCTTTCTTT. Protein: CASSPRTGVVTEAFF.

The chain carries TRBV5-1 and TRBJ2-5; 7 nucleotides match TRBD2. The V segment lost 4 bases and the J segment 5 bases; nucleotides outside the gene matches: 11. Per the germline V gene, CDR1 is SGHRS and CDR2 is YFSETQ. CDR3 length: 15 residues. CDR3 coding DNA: TGCGCCAGCAGCGCGCTGGGGGGGACCGAGGAGACCCAGTACTTC. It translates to CASSALGGTEETQYF.

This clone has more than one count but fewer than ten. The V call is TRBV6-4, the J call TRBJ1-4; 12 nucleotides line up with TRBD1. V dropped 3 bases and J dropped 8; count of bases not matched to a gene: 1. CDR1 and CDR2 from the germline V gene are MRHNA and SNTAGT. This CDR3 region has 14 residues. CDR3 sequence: CASSEGQGAEKLFF. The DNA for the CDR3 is TGTGCCAGCAGTGAGGGACAGGGGGCGGAAAAACTGTTTTTT.

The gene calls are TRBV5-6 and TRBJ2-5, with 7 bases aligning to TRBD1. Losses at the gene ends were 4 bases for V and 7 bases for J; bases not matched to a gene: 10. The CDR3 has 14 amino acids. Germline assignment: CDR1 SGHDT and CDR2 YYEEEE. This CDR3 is CASSVTGSLGTQYF. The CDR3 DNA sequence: TGTGCCAGCAGCGTGACAGGGAGCCTGGGGACCCAGTACTTC.

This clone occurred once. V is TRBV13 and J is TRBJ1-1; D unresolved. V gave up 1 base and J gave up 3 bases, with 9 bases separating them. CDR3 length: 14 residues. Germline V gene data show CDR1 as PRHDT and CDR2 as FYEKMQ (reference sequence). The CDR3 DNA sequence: TGTGCCAGCAGCTTAGCAGGCCTGGACACTGAAGCTTTCTTT. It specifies CASSLAGLDTEAFF.

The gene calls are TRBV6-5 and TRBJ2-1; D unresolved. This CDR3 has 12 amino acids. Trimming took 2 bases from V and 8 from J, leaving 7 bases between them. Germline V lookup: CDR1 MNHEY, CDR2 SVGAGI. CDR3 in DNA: TGTGCCAGCAGTTACGTAGAGGATGAGCAGTTCTTC. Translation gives CASSYVEDEQFF.

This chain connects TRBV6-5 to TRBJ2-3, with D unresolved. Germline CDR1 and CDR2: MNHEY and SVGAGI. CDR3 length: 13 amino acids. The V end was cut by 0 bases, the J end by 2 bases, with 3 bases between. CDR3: CASSYSYTDTQYF. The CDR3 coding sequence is TGTGCCAGCAGTTACTCCTACACAGATACGCAGTATTTT.

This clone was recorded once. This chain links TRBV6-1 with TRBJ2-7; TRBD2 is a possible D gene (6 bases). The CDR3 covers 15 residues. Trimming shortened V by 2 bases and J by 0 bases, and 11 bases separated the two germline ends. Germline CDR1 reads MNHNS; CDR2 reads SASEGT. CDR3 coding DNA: TGTGCCAGCAGTGAACCCGGGACTGACTCCTACGAGCAGTACTTC. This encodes CASSEPGTDSYEQYF.

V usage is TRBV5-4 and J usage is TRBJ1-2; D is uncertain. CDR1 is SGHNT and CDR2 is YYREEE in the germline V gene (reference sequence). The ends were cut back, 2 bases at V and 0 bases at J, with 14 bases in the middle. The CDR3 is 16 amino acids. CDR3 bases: TGTGCCAGCAGCTTCCCAGGAATTGATTCTAACTATGGCTACACCTTC. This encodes CASSFPGIDSNYGYTF.

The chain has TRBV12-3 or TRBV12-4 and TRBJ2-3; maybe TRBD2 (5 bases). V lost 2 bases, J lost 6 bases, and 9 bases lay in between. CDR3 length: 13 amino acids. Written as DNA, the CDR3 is TGTGCCAGCAGTTTACCGAGGACTGATACGCAGTATTTT. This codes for CASSLPRTDTQYF.

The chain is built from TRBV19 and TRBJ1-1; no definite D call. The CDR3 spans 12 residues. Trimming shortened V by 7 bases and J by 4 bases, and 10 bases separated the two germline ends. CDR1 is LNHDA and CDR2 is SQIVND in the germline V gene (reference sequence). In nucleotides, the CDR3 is TGTGCCAGTAAATTGGAGGGCACTGAAGCTTTCTTT. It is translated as CASKLEGTEAFF.

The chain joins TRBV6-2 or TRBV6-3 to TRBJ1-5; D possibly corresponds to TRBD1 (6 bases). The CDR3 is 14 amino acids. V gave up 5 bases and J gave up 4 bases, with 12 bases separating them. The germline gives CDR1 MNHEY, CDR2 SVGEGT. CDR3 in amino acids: CASSLYTGNQPQHF. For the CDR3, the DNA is TGTGCCAGCAGTCTCTACACAGGGAATCAGCCCCAGCATTTT.

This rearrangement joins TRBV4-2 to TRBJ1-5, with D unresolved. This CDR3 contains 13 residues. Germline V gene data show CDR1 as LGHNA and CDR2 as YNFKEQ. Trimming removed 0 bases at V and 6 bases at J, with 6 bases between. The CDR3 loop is CASSQDRGQPQHF. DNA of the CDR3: TGTGCCAGCAGCCAAGATAGAGGTCAGCCCCAGCATTTT.

Here the CDR3 reads CAISESIAGEKTQYF. The CDR3 DNA reads as TGTGCCATCAGTGAGTCGATAGCGGGAGAGAAGACCCAGTACTTC. This chain connects TRBV10-3 to TRBJ2-5, with TRBD2 identical over 9 bases. Germline values: CDR1 ENHRY, CDR2 SYGVKD. V was clipped by 0 bases and J by 6 bases; unmatched bases: 5. This CDR3 has 15 residues.

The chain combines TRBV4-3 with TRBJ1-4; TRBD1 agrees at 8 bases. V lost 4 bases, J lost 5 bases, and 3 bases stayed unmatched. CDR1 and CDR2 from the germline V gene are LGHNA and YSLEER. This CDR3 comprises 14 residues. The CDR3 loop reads CASSRDRLNEKLFF. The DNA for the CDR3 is TGCGCCAGCAGCCGGGACAGGCTAAATGAAAAACTGTTTTTT.

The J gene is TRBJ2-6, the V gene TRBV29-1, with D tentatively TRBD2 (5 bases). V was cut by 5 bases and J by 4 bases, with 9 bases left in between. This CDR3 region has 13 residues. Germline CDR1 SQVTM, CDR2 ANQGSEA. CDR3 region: CSVRGSGANVLTF. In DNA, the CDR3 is TGCAGCGTTCGAGGGTCCGGGGCCAACGTCCTGACTTTC.

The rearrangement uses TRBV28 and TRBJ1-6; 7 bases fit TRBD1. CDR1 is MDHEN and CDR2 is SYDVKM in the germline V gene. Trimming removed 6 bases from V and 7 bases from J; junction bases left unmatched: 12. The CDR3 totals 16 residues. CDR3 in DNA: TGTGCCAGCAGAGTGACGGAGGGGGCCAAAAATTCACCCCTCCACTTT. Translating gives CASRVTEGAKNSPLHF.

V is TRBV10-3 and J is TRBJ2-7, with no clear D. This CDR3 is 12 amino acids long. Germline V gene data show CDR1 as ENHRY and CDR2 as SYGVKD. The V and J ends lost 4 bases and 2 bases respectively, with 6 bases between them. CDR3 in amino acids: CAISGTTYEQYF. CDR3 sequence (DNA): TGTGCCATCAGTGGAACAACCTACGAGCAGTACTTC.

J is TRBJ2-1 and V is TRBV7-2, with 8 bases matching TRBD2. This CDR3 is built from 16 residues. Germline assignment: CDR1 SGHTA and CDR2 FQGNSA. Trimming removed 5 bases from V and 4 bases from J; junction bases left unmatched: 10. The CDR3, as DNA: TGTGCCAGCAGCCCGACGGCCGGGACTAGTTACAATGAGCAGTTCTTC. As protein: CASSPTAGTSYNEQFF.

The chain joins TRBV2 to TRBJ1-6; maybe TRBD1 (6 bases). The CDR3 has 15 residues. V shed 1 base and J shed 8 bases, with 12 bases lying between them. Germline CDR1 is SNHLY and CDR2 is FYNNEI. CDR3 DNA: TGTGCCAGCAGTGAAGTATCCAGGGGTGATTCACCCCTCCACTTT. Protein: CASSEVSRGDSPLHF.

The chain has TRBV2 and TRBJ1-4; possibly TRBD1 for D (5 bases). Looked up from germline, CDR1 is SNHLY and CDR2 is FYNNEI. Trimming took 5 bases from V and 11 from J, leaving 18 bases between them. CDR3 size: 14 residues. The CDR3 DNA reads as TGTGCCAGCAGTTCGGGACTTGTCCCAGGGAAACTGTTTTTT. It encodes CASSSGLVPGKLFF.

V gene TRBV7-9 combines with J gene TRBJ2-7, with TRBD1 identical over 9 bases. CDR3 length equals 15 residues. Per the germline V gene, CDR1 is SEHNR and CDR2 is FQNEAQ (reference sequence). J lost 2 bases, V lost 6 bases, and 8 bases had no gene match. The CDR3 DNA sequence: TGTGCCAGCAGACGTCCGGGACAGGGTGCCTACGAGCAGTACTTC. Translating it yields CASRRPGQGAYEQYF. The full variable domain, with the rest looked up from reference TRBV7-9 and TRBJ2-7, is DTGVSQNPRHKITKRGQNVTFRCDPISEHNRLYWYRQTLGQGPEFLTYFQNEAQLEKSRLLSDRFSAERPKGSFSTLEIQRTEQGDSAMYLCASRRPGQGAYEQYFGPGTRLTVT.

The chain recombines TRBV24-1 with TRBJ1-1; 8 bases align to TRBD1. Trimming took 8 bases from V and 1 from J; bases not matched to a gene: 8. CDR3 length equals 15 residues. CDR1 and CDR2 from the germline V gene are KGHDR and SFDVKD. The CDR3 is CATKKTGTGNTEAFF. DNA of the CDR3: TGTGCCACCAAGAAAACCGGGACAGGGAACACTGAAGCTTTCTTT.

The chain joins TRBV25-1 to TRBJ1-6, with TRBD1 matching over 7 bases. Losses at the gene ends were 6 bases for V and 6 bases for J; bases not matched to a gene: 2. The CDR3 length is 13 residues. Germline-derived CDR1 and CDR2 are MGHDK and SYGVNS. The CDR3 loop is CASRDRANSPLHF. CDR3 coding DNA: TGTGCCAGCAGAGACAGGGCTAATTCACCCCTCCACTTT.

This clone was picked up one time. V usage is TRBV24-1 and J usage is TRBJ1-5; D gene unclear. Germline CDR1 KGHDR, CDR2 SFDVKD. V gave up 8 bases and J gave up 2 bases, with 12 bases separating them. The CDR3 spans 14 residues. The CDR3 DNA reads TGTGCCACCACGGGATCCTGGGGCAATCAGCCCCAGCATTTT. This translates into CATTGSWGNQPQHF.

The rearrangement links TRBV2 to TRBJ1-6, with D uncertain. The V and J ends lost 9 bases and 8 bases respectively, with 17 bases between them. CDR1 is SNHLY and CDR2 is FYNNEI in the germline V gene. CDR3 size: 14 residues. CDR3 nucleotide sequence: TGTGCCAGTCACGTCACGATGGGAGATTCACCCCTCCACTTT. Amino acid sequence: CASHVTMGDSPLHF. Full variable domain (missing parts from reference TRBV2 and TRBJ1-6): EPEVTQTPSHQVTQMGQEVILRCVPISNHLYFYWYRQILGQKVEFLVSFYNNEISEKSEIFDDQFSVERPDGSNFTLKIRSTKLEDSAMYFCASHVTMGDSPLHFGNGTRLTVT.

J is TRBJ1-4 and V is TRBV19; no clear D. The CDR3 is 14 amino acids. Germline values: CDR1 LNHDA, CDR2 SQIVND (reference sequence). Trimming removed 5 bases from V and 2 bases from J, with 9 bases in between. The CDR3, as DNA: TGTGCCAGTAGTTCGAGTGTTACTAATGAAAAACTGTTTTTT. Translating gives CASSSSVTNEKLFF.

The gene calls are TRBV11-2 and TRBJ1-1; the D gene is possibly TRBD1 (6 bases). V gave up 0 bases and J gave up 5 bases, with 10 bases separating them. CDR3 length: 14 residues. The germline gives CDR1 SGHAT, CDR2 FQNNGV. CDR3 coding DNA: TGTGCCAGCAGCTTAGACAGGGGTGGGACTGAAGCTTTCTTT. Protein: CASSLDRGGTEAFF. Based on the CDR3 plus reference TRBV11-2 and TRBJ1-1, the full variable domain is EAGVAQSPRYKIIEKRQSVAFWCNPISGHATLYWYQQILGQGPKLLIQFQNNGVVDDSQLPKDRFSAERLKGVDSTLKIQPAKLEDSAVYLCASSLDRGGTEAFFGQGTRLTVV.